This TCR beta chain emerged from a study of blood T cell repertoires in COVID-19 (TCRdb year 2020). A note on the overall study: The collaborator samples originated in the United States, Italy and Spain and spanned the acute and convalescent phases of COVID-19. A de-identified subject ID, COVID-19 status, age in years and sex were almost always included in the sample metadata. Subjects who had been exposed to COVID-19, were actively infected with it, or had recovered from it provided the deeply sampled blood TCRbeta repertoires that made up the dataset. HLA class I and class II types, where available, came from metadata supplied by the sample provider rather than from assay-based typing. The repertoires were released in a freely available public database meant as a resource for research on the immune response to SARS-CoV-2. The samples were drawn from two sources: the first 160 participants of the ongoing ImmuneRACE study, and 1,000 to 1,500 subjects contributed by 6 global collaborators. The prospective study material was composed of cDNA or gDNA derived from T cells, B-cell-depleted T cells, or PBMCs. On the study overall, not on this receptor specifically: The amount of clinical and demographic metadata varied by source and participant and was provided uncurated.

CDR1 and CDR2 (ENHRY, SYGVKD) derive from the germline V gene. V is reduced by 5 bases and J by 0 bases, leaving a spacing of 8 bases between them. The cysteine opens and the phenylalanine closes a CDR3 of 15 amino acids. Only CDR3 DNA is held: 45 bases, read in frame from base 1. TCRbeta CDR3 regions were amplified from genomic DNA by means of the immunoSEQ Assay, a bias-controlled multiplex PCR. The authors' analysis ran thus. Nucleated cell counts per sample were estimated from amplification of reference gene primers within the assay. To quantify the absolute abundance of each unique TCRbeta CDR3 rearrangement, sequence reads were collapsed and filtered. For each sample, productive Simpson clonality was calculated by taking the square root of Simpson's diversity index across productive rearrangements. The immuneACCESS repertoire file appears here via TCRdb, limited to in-frame rearrangements. These files lack a portion of the clones; in checked studies, under half of the deficit traces to unresolved V genes, and the cause of the others is not known. D and trimming were read from the DNA, whereas the V and J calls and clone size are those reported in that table. The sample table contains a few hundred thousand clones; only one count was recorded for approximately 90% of them. About 3% of the sample comes from the top ten.

For this clone: Its antigen is still unknown. Per-base qualities were not stored, and no clone one base away is much larger.

Whole blood was collected in K2EDTA tubes by collaborating institutions according to the institutions' own protocols. For TCRbeta analysis, collaborator samples were shipped as frozen whole blood, as isolated PBMCs, or as DNA extracted from either sample type. Sequences were obtained from peripheral blood. This TCR came from a woman aged 25 to 39 with active or convalescent COVID-19. Rearrangement joined TRBV10-3 to TRBJ1-6; TRBD1 could be the D gene, as 5 bases match. The DNA is TGTGCCATCAGTCAACAGGTCTCCTATAATTCACCCCTCCACTTT. This encodes CAISQQVSYNSPLHF.